A single sample gave rise to the 21 T cell receptor beta chains below, sequenced in a study of CD8+CD57+ T cells in acquired aplastic anemia. Profiling of TCR beta VDJ combinations and CDR3 sequences used genomic DNA as template. From the reads, TCRdb called clonotypes with MiXCR, one entry per CDR3 protein. This table holds tens of thousands of distinct CDR3 sequences, around half found once. Input material: sorted CD4+, CD8+, or CD8+CD57+ T cells (not recorded which) from PBMCs. The receptors stem from a human donor in good health, serving as a control.

This clonotype was counted at least ten times. The chain recombines TRBV7-9 with TRBJ1-2, with 7 bases aligning to TRBD1. Trimming cost V 3 bases and J 3 bases; bases outside gene matches: 7. In germline, CDR1 is SEHNR, CDR2 FQNEAQ (reference sequence). This CDR3 region has 15 residues. Here the CDR3 reads CASSFLGGTDYGYTF. Written as DNA, the CDR3 is TGTGCCAGCAGCTTCCTAGGGGGGACAGACTATGGCTACACCTTC.

This clonotype appeared a few times. The V gene is TRBV11-2, the J gene TRBJ2-3, with 9 bases lining up with TRBD2. This CDR3 region has 15 residues. V lost 1 base, J lost 6 bases, and 5 bases stayed unmatched. Per germline, CDR1 SGHAT and CDR2 FQNNGV. CDR3: CASSLGLAVQDTQYF. The CDR3 bases are TGTGCCAGCAGCTTAGGACTAGCGGTGCAGGATACGCAGTATTTT.

As regards this clonotype: Mismatch with germline at one junction end may stem from a read error. The chain employs TRBV20-1 and TRBJ2-1, with D hard to call. The CDR3 consists of 14 residues. CDR1 DFQATT and CDR2 SNEGSKA come from the germline V gene (reference sequence). CDR3 nucleotide sequence: TGCAGCGCCGAGGCCGGTGCGAGTCCGAATGAGCAGTCCTTC. This codes for CSAEAGASPNEQSF.

The chain employs TRBV15 and TRBJ2-7, with a weak D call TRBD1 (5 bases). The V end lost 3 bases, the J end lost 4 bases, and 13 bases lay between the germline ends. Germline loops: CDR1 LNHNV, CDR2 YYDKDF (reference sequence). This CDR3 region has 14 residues. DNA of the CDR3: TGTGCCACCAGCAGTGAAGCGCAGGGTTACGAGCAGTACTTC. Its protein is CATSSEAQGYEQYF.

This clonotype was seen repeatedly, ten times or more. The chain joins TRBV19 to TRBJ2-2; no clear D gene. Germline lookup yields CDR1 LNHDA and CDR2 SQIVND (reference sequence). Trimming removed 5 bases from V and 1 base from J, with 11 bases in between. This CDR3 has 15 residues. This CDR3 reads CASSLWSKNTGELFF. CDR3 DNA: TGTGCCAGTAGTTTATGGTCAAAGAACACCGGGGAGCTGTTTTTT.

This clonotype was recorded many times. V gene TRBV4-1 combines with J gene TRBJ2-7; TRBD1 matches at 9 bases. CDR1 is MGHRA, CDR2 YSYEKL, per germline. CDR3 length equals 18 residues. With V trimmed by 2 bases and J by 2 bases, 13 bases remained unmatched. This CDR3 is CASSQYPPRDRATYEQYF. The CDR3 DNA reads TGCGCCAGCAGCCAATATCCCCCCCGGGACAGGGCAACCTACGAGCAGTACTTC.

This clonotype has ten or more counts. V and J are TRBV27 and TRBJ1-2; a possible D gene is TRBD1 (5 bases). The CDR3 covers 17 residues. In germline, CDR1 is MNHEY, CDR2 SMNVEV (reference sequence). V lost 2 bases to trimming and J lost 2 bases, with 18 bases between them. CDR3 amino acids: CASSLISSNRDNYGYTF. The CDR3 region has the DNA TGTGCCAGCAGTTTAATCTCCTCGAACCGGGACAACTATGGCTACACCTTC.

The V gene is TRBV2, the J gene TRBJ2-3, with 7 bases aligning to TRBD2. CDR3 size: 14 residues. J lost 0 bases, V lost 6 bases, and 3 bases had no gene match. Looked up from germline, CDR1 is SNHLY and CDR2 is FYNNEI. The CDR3 spells CASSPLASTDTQYF. Here the CDR3 DNA reads TGTGCCAGCAGCCCACTAGCGAGCACAGATACGCAGTATTTT.

In its sample, this clonotype was seen once. The chain is built from TRBV28 and TRBJ1-2; a possible D gene is TRBD1 (5 bases). V dropped 10 bases and J dropped 1 base, with 16 bases sitting between them. This CDR3 has 14 residues. CDR1 MDHEN and CDR2 SYDVKM come from the germline V gene. The CDR3 loop reads CAIKGQANNYGYTF. CDR3 coding DNA: TGTGCCATTAAGGGGCAGGCGAATAACTATGGCTACACCTTC.

There are many counts of this clonotype. The DNA for the CDR3 is TGTGCCAGCAGTTTAACTAGCGGGAACGAGCAGTACTTC. Its protein product is CASSLTSGNEQYF. V and J are TRBV27 and TRBJ2-7; 10 bases align to TRBD2. The CDR3 consists of 13 residues. Germline CDR1 MNHEY, CDR2 SMNVEV (reference sequence). Trimming cost V 2 bases and J 5 bases; bases outside gene matches: 0.

The CDR3 DNA follows: TGTGCCACCAGCGCAGGATTGGGTGGAAACACCATATATTTT. It encodes CATSAGLGGNTIYF. V gene TRBV15 combines with J gene TRBJ1-3; D ambiguous. The V gene's germline CDR1 is LNHNV and CDR2 YYDKDF (reference sequence). The CDR3 loop spans 14 amino acids. The V gene lost 5 bases and the J gene lost 3 bases, with 11 bases spanning the gap.

This clonotype was detected only a few times. The chain joins TRBV24-1 to TRBJ2-1; 7 nucleotides agree with TRBD2. Germline V gene data show CDR1 as KGHDR and CDR2 as SFDVKD. This CDR3 has 13 residues. Trimming removed 3 bases from V and 9 bases from J; junction bases left unmatched: 4. The CDR3 bases are TGTGCCACCAGTGATAATGCGGGGGTTGAGCAGTTCTTC. Translated, it gives CATSDNAGVEQFF.

This clonotype is categorized as medium-sized (0.01 to 0.1%). The chain couples TRBV10-1 to TRBJ2-3; TRBD1 is a possible D gene (5 bases). Trimming shortened V by 4 bases and J by 2 bases, and 16 bases separated the two germline ends. This CDR3 spans 16 amino acids. Germline V gives CDR1 WNHNN, CDR2 SYGVQD (reference sequence). CDR3 DNA: TGCGCCAGCAGTGCGGAGCAGGGTTGGTACACAGATACGCAGTATTTT. Encoded protein: CASSAEQGWYTDTQYF.

V gene TRBV19 combines with J gene TRBJ2-3; 15 nucleotides agree with TRBD2. CDR1 LNHDA and CDR2 SQIVND come from the germline V gene (reference sequence). The CDR3 spans 15 residues. V lost 9 bases, J lost 5 bases, and 6 bases stayed unmatched. The CDR3 coding sequence is TGTGCCAGCAGGACTAGCGGGGGGGCCTTAGATACGCAGTATTTT. This sequence encodes CASRTSGGALDTQYF.

This clonotype was detected a few times. CDR3 bases: TGTGCCAGCAGCTTAGAGGCGGACAGGGAGACCCAGTACTTC. This translates into CASSLEADRETQYF. The chain combines TRBV7-6 with TRBJ2-5; 7 nucleotides align to TRBD1. CDR1 SGHVS and CDR2 FNYEAQ come from the germline V gene. J was trimmed by 5 bases and V by 1 base; bases with no gene match: 4. The CDR3 has 14 amino acids.

This clonotype came up a few times. The chain joins TRBV25-1 to TRBJ2-5; D is perhaps TRBD1 (5 bases). The CDR3 has 13 amino acids. Trimming cost V 6 bases and J 4 bases, with 12 bases left between them. The V gene's germline CDR1 is MGHDK and CDR2 SYGVNS. CDR3 bases: TGTGCCAGCAGCTCTTCAGGGTTAGAGACCCAGTACTTC. Amino acid sequence: CASSSSGLETQYF.

This clonotype has just a few counts. The V and J genes are TRBV10-3 and TRBJ1-6, with a tentative D call TRBD1 (6 bases). V was cut by 3 bases and J by 7 bases, with 7 bases left in between. The V gene's germline CDR1 is ENHRY and CDR2 SYGVKD. The CDR3 length is 13 residues. The CDR3 reads CAISERGNSPLHF. In DNA, the CDR3 is TGTGCCATCAGTGAAAGGGGGAATTCACCCCTCCACTTT.

This clonotype is classed as medium-sized. V gene TRBV29-1 combines with J gene TRBJ1-1; 9 nucleotides line up with TRBD1. V shed 1 base, J shed 2 bases, and the junction held 5 bases outside the gene matches. CDR3 length: 15 amino acids. The germline CDR1 and CDR2 sequences are SQVTM and ANQGSEA. The CDR3 nucleotides are TGCAGCGTTGAAGGCCGGGGACAGGGTAACACTGAAGCTTTCTTT. Translating gives CSVEGRGQGNTEAFF.

This clonotype was recorded many times. This sequence joins TRBV11-2 and TRBJ1-3; D not resolved. V gave up 4 bases and J gave up 0 bases, with 7 bases separating them. The CDR3 is made up of 14 amino acids. CDR1 and CDR2 from the germline V gene are SGHAT and FQNNGV. The CDR3 coding sequence is TGTGCCAGCAGCTCAGAGTTCTCTGGAAACACCATATATTTT. Translating it yields CASSSEFSGNTIYF.

The chain links TRBV9 to TRBJ1-2, with D hard to call. Trimming took 5 bases from V and 3 from J, leaving 14 bases between them. CDR3 length: 14 amino acids. Germline CDR1 reads SGDLS; CDR2 reads YYNGEE. CDR3 DNA sequence: TGTGCCAGCAGTTACGTGCCAGCAGACTATGGCTACACCTTC. Amino acids: CASSYVPADYGYTF.

This clonotype is a singleton in its sample. J is TRBJ2-5 and V is TRBV12-3 or TRBV12-4; 8 bases are shared with TRBD2. The length of the CDR3 is 12 residues. Losses at the gene ends were 4 bases for V and 10 bases for J; bases not matched to a gene: 5. The CDR3, as DNA: TGTGCCAGCAGTTGGAACCGGGAGGGCCAGTACTTC. Encoded protein: CASSWNREGQYF.